This T cell receptor (beta chain) was documented in a study of vaccination effects on CD4 cells after COVID-19 (dated by TCRdb to 2021 to 2024). Regarding the research as a whole: In the ViraFEST assay, PBMC were stimulated with viral peptide pools, and TCR sequencing was then used to find antigen-specific CD4+ T cell clonotypes based on their expansion. Post-vaccine samples across the study were collected a median of 72 days after the second dose, with a range of 14 to 241. Over 1.5 million PBMC per well were cultured with 9 to 10 ug/ml peptides in IMDM containing around 5.3% human AB serum, approximately 10 IU/ml IL-2 and gentamicin. SARS-CoV-2 spike-specific CD4+ TCR repertoires from before and after mRNA vaccination were compared in COVID-19 convalescent patients and in infection-naive vaccine recipients. Altogether, some 10 COVID-19 convalescent patients and a handful of SARS-CoV-2-naive healthy vaccine recipients made up the full study. In the study, cultures from other donors were sequenced using the Oncomine TCR Beta short-read assay on an Illumina iSeq 100. Study-level results and caveats: Both infection-induced and vaccine-induced clones contracted markedly at late post-vaccination timepoints, which is consistent with waning T cell responses. In healthy vaccine recipients, vaccine-induced clones were almost all SARS-CoV-2 mono-reactive, with only 1 of 255 cross-reactive with common cold coronaviruses. Limitations of the study were the small number of convalescent patients and the absence of early post-infection timepoints.

After more than nine days of culture, CD4+ T cells were isolated with the EasySep CD4+ T cell isolation kit. Each participant got two doses of an mRNA SARS-CoV-2 vaccine, either BNT162b2 or mRNA-1273. Negative nucleocapsid antibody results before and after vaccination confirmed that the healthy vaccine recipients had no prior SARS-CoV-2 infection. On days 3 and 7, half of the culture medium was replaced with fresh IL-2-containing medium. Unless noted otherwise, every peptide stimulation condition was cultured in triplicate wells. PBMC were separated from whole blood using Ficoll-Paque Plus gradient centrifugation and were then either cryopreserved at -140C or used fresh. Genomic DNA was extracted from cultured CD4+ T cells with the QIAamp micro DNA kit. About this clone: Which antigen it targets is not known. No per-base quality is available; no much larger clone lies one base away.

The method was the immunoSEQ multiplex PCR assay. TCR beta CDR3 sequencing was performed on DNA from the cultured, isolated CD4+ T cells. On the study's bioinformatics: Non-productive TCR sequences were removed and reads were trimmed to the CDR3 region, keeping CDR3s of at least 7 amino acids. Antigen-specific clonotypes were identified with the MANAFEST web app by comparing expansion in peptide wells against reference cultures. To count as positive, a clone had to show expansion at FDR<0.05 compared with the reference and with all other wells, an odds ratio above 5, and a frequency above 0.1% in two replicate wells. A clonotype was defined as cross-reactive if the clonotype was significantly expanded both in SARS-CoV-2 spike wells and in at least one common cold coronavirus spike condition. CDR3 similarity was assessed by Levenshtein distance using the stringdist R package, and unrooted trees were constructed with ape in R 3.6.1. The table comes from immuneACCESS by way of TCRdb, which keeps in-frame sequences with V and J called. Part of the clones is missing from these tables; in studies checked, under half for an unresolved V gene and the rest for unknown reasons. V and J calls and clone size are those listed in that table; D and trimming were worked out from the DNA. For this sample the table gives 50,000 to 80,000 clones, of which 70% to 85% were detected only once. The ten top clones hold 2.4% of the sample.

Relative to germline, V is 2 bases shorter and J is 7 bases shorter, with 12 bases between their ends. According to the germline V gene, CDR1 reads MDHEN and CDR2 reads SYDVKM. The CDR3, from cysteine to phenylalanine, totals 14 residues. The read is trimmed to its CDR3 DNA, 42 bases read in frame from base 1. Recombination joined TRBV28 with TRBJ1-5, and perhaps TRBD1 as D gene, on 6 matching bases. Material: CD4+ T cells from PBMCs cultured without peptide, obtained after COVID-19 vaccination. This clonotype originated in a human donor who received a COVID-19 vaccine. The CDR3 reads CASSLRRGDQPQHF. The DNA sequence follows: TGTGCCAGCAGTTTAAGGAGGGGGGACCAGCCCCAGCATTTT.